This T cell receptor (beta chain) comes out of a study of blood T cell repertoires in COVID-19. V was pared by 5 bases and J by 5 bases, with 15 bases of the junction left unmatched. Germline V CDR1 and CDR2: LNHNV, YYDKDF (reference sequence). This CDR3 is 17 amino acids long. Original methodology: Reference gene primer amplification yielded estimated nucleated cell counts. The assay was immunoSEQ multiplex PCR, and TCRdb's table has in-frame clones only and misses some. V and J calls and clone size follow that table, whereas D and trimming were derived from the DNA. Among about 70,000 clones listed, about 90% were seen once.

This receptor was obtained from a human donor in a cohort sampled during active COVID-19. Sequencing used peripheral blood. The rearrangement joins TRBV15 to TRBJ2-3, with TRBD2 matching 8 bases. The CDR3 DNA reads TGTGCCACCAGCCTCGGCGCAATAGCGGGACGGGAAGATACGCAGTATTTT. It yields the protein CATSLGAIAGREDTQYF.